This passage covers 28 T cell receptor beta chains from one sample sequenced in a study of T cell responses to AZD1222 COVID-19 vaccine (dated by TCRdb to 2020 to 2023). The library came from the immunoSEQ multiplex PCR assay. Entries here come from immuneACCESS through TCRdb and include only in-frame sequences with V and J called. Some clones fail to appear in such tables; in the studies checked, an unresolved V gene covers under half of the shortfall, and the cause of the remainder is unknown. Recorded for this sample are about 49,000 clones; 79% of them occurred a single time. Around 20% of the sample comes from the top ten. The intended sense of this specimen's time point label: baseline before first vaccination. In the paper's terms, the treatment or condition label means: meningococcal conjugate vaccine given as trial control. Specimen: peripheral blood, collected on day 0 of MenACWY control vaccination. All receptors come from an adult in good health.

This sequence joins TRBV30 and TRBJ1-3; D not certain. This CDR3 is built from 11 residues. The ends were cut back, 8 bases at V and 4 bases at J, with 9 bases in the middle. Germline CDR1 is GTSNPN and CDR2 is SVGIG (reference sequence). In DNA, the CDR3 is TGTGCCACCCCAAGCGGAAACACCATATATTTT. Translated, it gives CATPSGNTIYF.

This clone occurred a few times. The CDR3 DNA reads TGTGCCAGCAGCCTGGGGGCACAGGGTCACTATGGCTACACCTTC. Translation gives CASSLGAQGHYGYTF. The chain carries TRBV5-6 and TRBJ1-2; possible D gene TRBD1, 6 bases. This CDR3 region has 15 residues. Trimming stripped 4 bases from V and 3 bases from J, with 16 bases between. Looked up from germline, CDR1 is SGHDT and CDR2 is YYEEEE. The variable domain in full, with the rest retrieved from reference TRBV5-6 and TRBJ1-2, is DAGVTQSPTHLIKTRGQQVTLRCSPKSGHDTVSWYQQALGQGPQFIFQYYEEEERQRGNFPDRFSGHQFPNYSSELNVNALLLGDSALYLCASSLGAQGHYGYTFGSGTRLTVV.

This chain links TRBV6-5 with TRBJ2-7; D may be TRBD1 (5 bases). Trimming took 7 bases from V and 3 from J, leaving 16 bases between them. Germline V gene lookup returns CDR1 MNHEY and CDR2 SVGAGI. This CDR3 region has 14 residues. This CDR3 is CASKTGETVYEQYF. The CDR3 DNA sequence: TGTGCCAGCAAAACAGGAGAAACCGTCTACGAGCAGTACTTC.

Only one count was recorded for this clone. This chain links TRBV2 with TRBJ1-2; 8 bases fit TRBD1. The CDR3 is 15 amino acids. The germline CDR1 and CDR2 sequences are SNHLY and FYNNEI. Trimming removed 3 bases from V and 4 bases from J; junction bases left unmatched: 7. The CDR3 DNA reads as TGTGCCAGCAGTGACTCAGGGGGCTTGGGCTATGGCTACACCTTC. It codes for CASSDSGGLGYGYTF.

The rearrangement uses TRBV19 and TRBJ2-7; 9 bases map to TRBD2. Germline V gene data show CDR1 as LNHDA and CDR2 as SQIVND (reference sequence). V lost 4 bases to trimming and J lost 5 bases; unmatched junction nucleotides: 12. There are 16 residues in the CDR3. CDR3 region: CASSRSSGGLLDEQYF. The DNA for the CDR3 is TGTGCCAGTAGTAGGAGTAGCGGGGGACTCCTGGACGAGCAGTACTTC.

CDR3 loop: CASSVDGEPRHNEQFF. The CDR3 DNA sequence: TGTGCCAGCAGCGTAGATGGGGAGCCCCGCCACAATGAGCAGTTCTTC. V usage is TRBV9 and J usage is TRBJ2-1, with D possibly matching TRBD2 (5 bases). V lost 0 bases, J lost 5 bases, and 15 bases lay in between. Germline CDR1 is SGDLS and CDR2 is YYNGEE. This CDR3 region has 16 residues. The whole variable domain, remainder taken from reference TRBV9 and TRBJ2-1, is DSGVTQTPKHLITATGQRVTLRCSPRSGDLSVYWYQQSLDQGLQFLIQYYNGEERAKGNILERFSAQQFPDLHSELNLSSLELGDSALYFCASSVDGEPRHNEQFFGPGTRLTVL.

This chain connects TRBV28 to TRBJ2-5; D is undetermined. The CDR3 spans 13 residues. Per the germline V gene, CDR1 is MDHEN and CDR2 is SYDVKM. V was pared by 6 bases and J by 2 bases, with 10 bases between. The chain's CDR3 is CASSFGYQETQYF. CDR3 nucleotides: TGTGCCAGCAGCTTCGGGTATCAAGAGACCCAGTACTTC.

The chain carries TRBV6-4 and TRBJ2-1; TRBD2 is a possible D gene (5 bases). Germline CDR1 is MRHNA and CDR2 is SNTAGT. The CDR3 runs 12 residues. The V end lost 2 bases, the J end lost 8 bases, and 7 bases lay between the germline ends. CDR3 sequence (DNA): TGTGCCAGCAGTGACCGGACTTATGAGCAGTTCTTC. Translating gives CASSDRTYEQFF.

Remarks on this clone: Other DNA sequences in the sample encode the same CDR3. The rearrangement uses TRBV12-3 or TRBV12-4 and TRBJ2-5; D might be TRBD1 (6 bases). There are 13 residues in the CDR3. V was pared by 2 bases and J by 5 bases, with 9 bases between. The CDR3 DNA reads TGTGCCAGCAGTTTACAGGGGACGGAGACCCAGTACTTC. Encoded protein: CASSLQGTETQYF.

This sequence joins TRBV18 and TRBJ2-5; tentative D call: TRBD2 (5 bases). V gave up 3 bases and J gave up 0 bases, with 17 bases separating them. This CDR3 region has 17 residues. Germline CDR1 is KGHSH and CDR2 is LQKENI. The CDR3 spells CASSPRPTRANQETQYF. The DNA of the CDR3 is TGTGCCAGCTCACCCCGTCCCACTAGAGCTAACCAAGAGACCCAGTACTTC.

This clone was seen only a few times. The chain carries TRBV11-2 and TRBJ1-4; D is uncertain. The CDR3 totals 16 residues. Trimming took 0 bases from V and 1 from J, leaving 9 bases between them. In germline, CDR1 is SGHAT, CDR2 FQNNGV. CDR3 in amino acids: CASSLDSGRTNEKLFF. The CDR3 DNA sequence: TGTGCCAGCAGCTTAGATAGTGGCAGAACTAATGAAAAACTGTTTTTT. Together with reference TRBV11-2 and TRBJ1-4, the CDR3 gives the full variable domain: EAGVAQSPRYKIIEKRQSVAFWCNPISGHATLYWYQQILGQGPKLLIQFQNNGVVDDSQLPKDRFSAERLKGVDSTLKIQPAKLEDSAVYLCASSLDSGRTNEKLFFGSGTQLSVL.

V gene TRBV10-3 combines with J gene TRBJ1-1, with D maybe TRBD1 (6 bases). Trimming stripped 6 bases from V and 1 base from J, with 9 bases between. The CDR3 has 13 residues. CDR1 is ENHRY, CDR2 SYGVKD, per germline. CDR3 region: CAISVTGNTEAFF. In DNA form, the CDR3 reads TGTGCCATCAGCGTGACAGGGAACACTGAAGCTTTCTTT.

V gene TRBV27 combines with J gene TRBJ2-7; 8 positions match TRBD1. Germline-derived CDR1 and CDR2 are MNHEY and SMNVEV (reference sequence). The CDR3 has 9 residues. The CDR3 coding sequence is TGTGCTACGCGTGACAGGGGAGGCGTC. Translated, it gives CATRDRGGV.

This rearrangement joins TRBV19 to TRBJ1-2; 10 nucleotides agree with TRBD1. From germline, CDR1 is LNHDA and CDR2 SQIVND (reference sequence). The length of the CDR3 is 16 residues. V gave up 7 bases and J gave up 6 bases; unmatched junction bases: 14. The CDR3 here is CASKVGEGTGDDGYTF. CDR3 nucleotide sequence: TGTGCCAGTAAGGTTGGGGAAGGGACAGGGGACGATGGCTACACCTTC.

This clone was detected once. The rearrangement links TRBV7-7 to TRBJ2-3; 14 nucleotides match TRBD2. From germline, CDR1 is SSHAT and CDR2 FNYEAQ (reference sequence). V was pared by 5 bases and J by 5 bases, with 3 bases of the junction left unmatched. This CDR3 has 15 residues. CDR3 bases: TGTGCCAGCAGCACTGGACTAGCGGGGGGAGATACGCAGTATTTT. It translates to CASSTGLAGGDTQYF.

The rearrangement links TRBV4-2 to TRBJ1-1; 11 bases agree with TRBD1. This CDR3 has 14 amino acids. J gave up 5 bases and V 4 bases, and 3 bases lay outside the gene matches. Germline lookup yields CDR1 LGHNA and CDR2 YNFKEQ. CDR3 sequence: CASSRGQGATEAFF. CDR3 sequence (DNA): TGTGCCAGCAGCCGTGGACAGGGGGCAACTGAAGCTTTCTTT.

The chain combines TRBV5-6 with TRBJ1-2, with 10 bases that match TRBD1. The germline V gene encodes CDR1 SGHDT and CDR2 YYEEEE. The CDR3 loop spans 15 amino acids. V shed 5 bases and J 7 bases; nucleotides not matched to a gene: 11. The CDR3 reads CASRLGTGQGSGYTF. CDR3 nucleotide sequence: TGTGCCAGCAGGCTGGGAACGGGACAGGGGTCTGGCTACACCTTC.

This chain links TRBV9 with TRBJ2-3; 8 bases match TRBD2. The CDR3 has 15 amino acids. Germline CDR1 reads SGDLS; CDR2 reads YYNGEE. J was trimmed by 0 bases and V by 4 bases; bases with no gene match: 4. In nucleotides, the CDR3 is TGTGCCAGCAGCCCTAGCGGGCCTAGCACAGATACGCAGTATTTT. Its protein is CASSPSGPSTDTQYF.

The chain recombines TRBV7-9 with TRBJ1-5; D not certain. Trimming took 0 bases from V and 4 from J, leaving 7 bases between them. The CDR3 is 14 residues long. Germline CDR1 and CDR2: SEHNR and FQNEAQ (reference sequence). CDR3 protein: CASSLAALNQPQHF. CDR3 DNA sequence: TGTGCCAGCAGCTTAGCGGCTTTAAATCAGCCCCAGCATTTT.

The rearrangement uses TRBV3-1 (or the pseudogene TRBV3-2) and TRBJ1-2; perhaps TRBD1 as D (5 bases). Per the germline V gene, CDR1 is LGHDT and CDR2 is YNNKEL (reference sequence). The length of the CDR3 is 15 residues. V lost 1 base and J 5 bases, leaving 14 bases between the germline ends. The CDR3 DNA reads TGTGCCAGCAGCCAAGGAGGGACGATCTTTTATGGCTACACCTTC. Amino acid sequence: CASSQGGTIFYGYTF.

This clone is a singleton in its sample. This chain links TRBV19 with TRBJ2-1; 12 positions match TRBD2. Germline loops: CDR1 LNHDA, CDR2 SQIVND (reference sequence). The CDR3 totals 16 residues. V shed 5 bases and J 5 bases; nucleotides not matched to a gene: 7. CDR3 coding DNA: TGTGCCAGTAGTGCGAGACTAGCGGGAGTCCACAATGAGCAGTTCTTC. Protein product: CASSARLAGVHNEQFF.

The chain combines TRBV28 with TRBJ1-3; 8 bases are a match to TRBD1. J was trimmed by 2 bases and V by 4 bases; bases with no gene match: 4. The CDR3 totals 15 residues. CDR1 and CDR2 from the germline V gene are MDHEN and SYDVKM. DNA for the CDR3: TGTGCCAGCAGTTGGACAGGGTTCACTGGAAACACCATATATTTT. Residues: CASSWTGFTGNTIYF.

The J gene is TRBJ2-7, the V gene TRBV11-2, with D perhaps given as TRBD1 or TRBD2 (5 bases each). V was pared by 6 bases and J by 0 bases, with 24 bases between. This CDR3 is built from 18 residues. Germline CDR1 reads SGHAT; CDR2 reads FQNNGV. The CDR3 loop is CASSAVGTGTVSSYEQYF. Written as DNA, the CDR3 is TGTGCCAGCAGTGCAGTCGGTACGGGGACGGTCAGCTCCTACGAGCAGTACTTC.

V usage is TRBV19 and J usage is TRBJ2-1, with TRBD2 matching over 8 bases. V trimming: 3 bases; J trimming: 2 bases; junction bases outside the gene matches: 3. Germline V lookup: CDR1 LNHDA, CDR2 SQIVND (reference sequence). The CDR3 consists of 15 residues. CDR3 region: CASSISGMTYNEQFF. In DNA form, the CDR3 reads TGTGCCAGTAGTATTAGCGGGATGACCTACAATGAGCAGTTCTTC. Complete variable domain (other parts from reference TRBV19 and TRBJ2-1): DGGITQSPKYLFRKEGQNVTLSCEQNLNHDAMYWYRQDPGQGLRLIYYSQIVNDFQKGDIAEGYSVSREKKESFPLTVTSAQKNPTAFYLCASSISGMTYNEQFFGPGTRLTVL.

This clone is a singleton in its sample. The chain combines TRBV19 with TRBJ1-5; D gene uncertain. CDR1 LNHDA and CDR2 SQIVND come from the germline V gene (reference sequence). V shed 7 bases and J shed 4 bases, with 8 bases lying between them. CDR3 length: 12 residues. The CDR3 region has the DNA TGTGCCAGTACTCTGGGAAATCAGCCCCAGCATTTT. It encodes CASTLGNQPQHF.

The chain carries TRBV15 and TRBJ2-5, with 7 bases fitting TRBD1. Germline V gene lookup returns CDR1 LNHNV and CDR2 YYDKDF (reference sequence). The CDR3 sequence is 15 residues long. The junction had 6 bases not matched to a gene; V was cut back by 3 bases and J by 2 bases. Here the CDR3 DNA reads TGTGCCACCAGCAGGGAACAGGGGCCACAAGAGACCCAGTACTTC. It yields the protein CATSREQGPQETQYF.

CDR3 in DNA: TGTGCCAGTAGTATAATCGGGTCGAACACTGAAGCTTTCTTT. Encoded protein: CASSIIGSNTEAFF. The chain has TRBV19 and TRBJ1-1; D gene unclear. Germline CDR1 and CDR2: LNHDA and SQIVND (reference sequence). This CDR3 has 14 residues. V lost 2 bases and J lost 1, with 8 bases in between.

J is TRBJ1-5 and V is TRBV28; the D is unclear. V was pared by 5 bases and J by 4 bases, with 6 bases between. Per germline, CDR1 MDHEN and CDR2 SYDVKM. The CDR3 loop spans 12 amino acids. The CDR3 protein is CASSVRNQPQHF. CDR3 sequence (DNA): TGTGCCAGCAGTGTCAGGAATCAGCCCCAGCATTTT.